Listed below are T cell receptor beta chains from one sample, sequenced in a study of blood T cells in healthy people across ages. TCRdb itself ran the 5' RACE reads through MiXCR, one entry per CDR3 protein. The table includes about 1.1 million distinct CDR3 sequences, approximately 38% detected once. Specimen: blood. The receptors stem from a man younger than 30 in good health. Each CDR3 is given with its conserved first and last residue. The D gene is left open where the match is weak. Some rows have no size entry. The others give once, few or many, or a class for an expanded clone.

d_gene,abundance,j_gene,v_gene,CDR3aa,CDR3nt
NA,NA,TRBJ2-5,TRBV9,CASSEMRPDGNNEQYF,TGTGCCAGCAGCGAGATGAGACCGGACGGAAACAATGAGCAGTACTTC
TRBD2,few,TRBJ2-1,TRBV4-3,CAGSPTSGGSNEQFF,TGCGCCGGCAGCCCGACTAGCGGGGGGTCCAATGAGCAGTTCTTC
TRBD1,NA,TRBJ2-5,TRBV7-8,CASSLYGQGGEIQYF,TGTGCCAGCAGCTTATATGGACAGGGAGGAGAGATCCAGTACTTC
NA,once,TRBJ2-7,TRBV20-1,CSARGRVMYGQYF,TGCAGTGCTAGGGGCAGGGTAATGTACGGGCAGTACTTC
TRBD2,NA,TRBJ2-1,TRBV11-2,CASSFNSGQNSYNEQFF,TGTGCCAGCAGCTTTAATAGCGGGCAAAACTCCTACAATGAGCAGTTCTTC
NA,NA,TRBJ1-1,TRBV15,CATSRDQGLREAFF,TGTGCCACCAGCAGAGATCAAGGACTTCGTGAAGCTTTCTTT
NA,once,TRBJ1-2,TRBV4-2,CASSQDGGQWAFTF,TGTGCCAGCAGCCAAGATGGTGGCCAGTGGGCTTTCACCTTC
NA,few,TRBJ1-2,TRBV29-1,CSVEDGAGRYGYTF,TGCAGCGTTGAAGATGGCGCAGGGCGATATGGCTACACCTTC
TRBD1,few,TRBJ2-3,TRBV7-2,CASSGWDREGVDTQYF,TGTGCCAGCAGCGGGTGGGACAGGGAAGGTGTAGATACGCAGTATTTT
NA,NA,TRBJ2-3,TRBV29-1,CSVGRDPSSTDTQYF,TGCAGCGTTGGCAGGGATCCGTCTAGCACAGATACGCAGTATTTT
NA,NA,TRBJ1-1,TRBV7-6,CASSLGGRDTEAFF,TGTGCCAGCAGCTTAGGGGGTAGGGACACTGAAGCTTTCTTT
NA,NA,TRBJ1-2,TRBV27,CASGPPAGASGYTF,TGTGCCAGCGGACCCCCCGCGGGGGCATCCGGCTACACCTTC
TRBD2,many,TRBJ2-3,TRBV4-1,CASSQVSGGITDTQYF,TGCGCCAGCAGCCAAGTGAGCGGGGGGATAACAGATACGCAGTATTTT
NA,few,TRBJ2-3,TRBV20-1,CSAREGVSTDTQYF,TGCAGTGCTAGAGAGGGGGTCAGCACAGATACGCAGTATTTT
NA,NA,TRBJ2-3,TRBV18,CASSRRQVPADTQYF,TGTGCCAGCTCACGGCGACAGGTACCCGCAGATACGCAGTATTTT
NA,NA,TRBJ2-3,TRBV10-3,CAISARALDDTQYF,TGTGCCATCAGTGCTCGAGCCCTCGATGATACGCAGTATTTT
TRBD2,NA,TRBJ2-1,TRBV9,CASRAGTSLDEQFF,TGTGCCAGCAGAGCCGGGACTAGCCTCGATGAGCAGTTCTTC
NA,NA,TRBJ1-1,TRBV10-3,CAISAFKNTEAFF,TGTGCCATCAGTGCTTTTAAGAACACTGAAGCTTTCTTT
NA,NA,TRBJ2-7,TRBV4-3,CASNQDVGYSTYEQYF,TGCGCCAGCAACCAAGATGTGGGATACTCTACCTACGAGCAGTACTTC
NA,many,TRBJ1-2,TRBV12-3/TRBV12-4,CASREDGNYGYTF,TGTGCCAGCAGGGAGGACGGTAACTATGGCTACACCTTC
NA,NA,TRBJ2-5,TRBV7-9,CASSPSSGQETQYF,TGTGCCAGCAGCCCTAGTAGCGGTCAAGAGACCCAGTACTTC
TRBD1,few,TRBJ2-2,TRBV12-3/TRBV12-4,CASSRRPGQRLLTNTGELFF,TGTGCCAGCAGTCGAAGGCCGGGACAGAGACTTCTAACGAACACCGGGGAGCTGTTTTTT
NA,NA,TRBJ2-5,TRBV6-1,CASSATTDGGETQYF,TGTGCCAGCAGTGCAACGACAGATGGTGGGGAGACCCAGTACTTC
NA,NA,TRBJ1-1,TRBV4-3,CASSQDSTALESEAFF,TGCGCCAGCAGCCAAGACTCGACAGCTCTCGAGTCGGAAGCTTTCTTT
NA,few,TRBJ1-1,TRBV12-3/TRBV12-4,CASSLRGRAFF,TGTGCCAGCAGTTTAAGGGGCAGGGCTTTCTTT
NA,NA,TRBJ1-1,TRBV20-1,CSAYQTGNTEAFF,TGCAGTGCTTATCAGACGGGGAACACTGAAGCTTTCTTT
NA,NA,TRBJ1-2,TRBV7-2,CASSLASANYGYTF,TGTGCCAGCAGCTTAGCGTCGGCGAACTATGGCTACACCTTC
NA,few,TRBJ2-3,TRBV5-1,CASSLTVSTGDTQYF,TGCGCCAGCAGCTTGACAGTTTCGACCGGAGATACGCAGTATTTT
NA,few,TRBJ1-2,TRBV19,CASSTTGRRDYGYTF,TGTGCCAGTAGTACTACAGGTAGGAGGGACTATGGCTACACCTTC
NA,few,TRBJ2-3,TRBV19,CARTGPQYF,TGTGCCAGGACCGGCCCGCAGTATTTT
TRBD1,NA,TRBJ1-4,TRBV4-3,CASSQEDRGREKLFF,TGCGCCAGCAGCCAAGAGGACAGGGGGCGGGAAAAACTGTTTTTT
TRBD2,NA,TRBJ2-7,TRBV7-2,CASNSDFGSGGYEQYF,TGTGCCAGCAACTCGGATTTTGGTAGCGGGGGGTACGAGCAGTACTTC
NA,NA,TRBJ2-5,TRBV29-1,CSIRDTPQETQYF,TGCAGCATCCGGGACACACCACAAGAGACCCAGTACTTC
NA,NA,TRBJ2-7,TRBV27,CASSLSGWDNEQYF,TGTGCCAGCAGTTTATCGGGGTGGGACAATGAGCAGTACTTC
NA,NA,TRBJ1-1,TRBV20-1,CSAPHRETTEAFF,TGCAGTGCCCCCCACAGGGAAACCACTGAAGCTTTCTTT
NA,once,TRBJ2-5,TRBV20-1,CSARSPAAEETQYF,TGCAGTGCTAGATCCCCCGCGGCTGAAGAGACCCAGTACTTC
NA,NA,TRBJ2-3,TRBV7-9,CASSLRTPSTDTQYF,TGTGCCAGCAGCCTGCGGACCCCGAGCACAGATACGCAGTATTTT
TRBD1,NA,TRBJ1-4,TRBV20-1,CSAKGTGFEKLFF,TGCAGTGCTAAAGGGACAGGCTTTGAAAAACTGTTTTTT
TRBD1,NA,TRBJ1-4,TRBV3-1,CASSQEHSGQVNEKLFF,TGTGCCAGCAGCCAAGAACATTCGGGACAGGTGAATGAAAAACTGTTTTTT
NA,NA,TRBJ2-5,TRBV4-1,CASSPTGLKNEQYF,TGCGCCAGCAGCCCGACGGGGTTGAAGAATGAGCAGTACTTC
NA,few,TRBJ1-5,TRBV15,CATSRTFDKNHQPQHF,TGTGCCACCAGCAGAACTTTCGACAAAAACCATCAGCCCCAGCATTTT
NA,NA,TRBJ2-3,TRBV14,CASQEAPSTDTQYF,TGTGCCAGCCAAGAAGCACCATCCACAGATACGCAGTATTTT
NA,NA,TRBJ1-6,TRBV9,CASSVSQDYNSPLHF,TGTGCCAGCAGCGTAAGTCAGGACTATAATTCACCCCTCCACTTT
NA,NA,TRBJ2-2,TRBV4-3,CASSQDSHSGELFF,TGCGCCAGCAGCCAAGACTCCCATTCCGGGGAGCTGTTTTTT
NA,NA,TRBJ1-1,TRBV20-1,CSAREGAAVNTEAFF,TGCAGTGCTAGAGAGGGTGCGGCCGTGAACACTGAAGCTTTCTTT
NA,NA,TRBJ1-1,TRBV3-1,CASSRDMGNTEAFF,TGTGCCAGCAGCCGAGACATGGGGAACACTGAGGCTTTCTTT
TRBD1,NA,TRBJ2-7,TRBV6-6,CASSSIRDSNEQYF,TGTGCCAGCAGTTCCATCCGGGACAGCAATGAGCAGTACTTC
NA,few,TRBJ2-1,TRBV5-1,CASSPPGTQNEQFF,TGCGCCAGCAGCCCGCCAGGGACTCAAAATGAGCAGTTCTTC
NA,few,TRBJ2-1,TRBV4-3,CASSQDKSGSSYNEQFF,TGCGCCAGCAGCCAAGATAAGAGCGGTAGCTCCTACAATGAGCAGTTCTTC
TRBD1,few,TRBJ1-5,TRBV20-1,CSARDIQGGNQPQHF,TGCAGTGCTAGAGATATCCAGGGGGGGAATCAGCCCCAGCATTTT